This T cell receptor beta chain derives from a study of blood T cell repertoires in COVID-19. The age range of participants was about 18 to 95 years, with residence in about two dozen US areas. Cohort allocation depended upon clinical history that participants reported. Authors' processing steps: Estimates of nucleated cell counts were drawn from the amplification of reference gene primers. Clones were sequenced by immunoSEQ multiplex PCR, and TCRdb holds only the in-frame ones, with some missing. That table furnishes V, J and clone size, whereas the DNA furnished D and trimming. The repertoire holds fewer than 200,000 clones, with approximately 88% as singletons. The source material was PBMCs or T cells enriched from blood (not recorded which). This TCR was sampled from a woman between 18 and 29 years old who had recovered from COVID-19.

CDR3 loop: CASSRRRDRDTEAFF. DNA for the CDR3: TGTGCCAGCAGTAGAAGGAGGGACAGGGACACTGAAGCTTTCTTT. The chain links TRBV6-5 to TRBJ1-1; 9 bases line up with TRBD1. Trimming cost V 5 bases and J 3 bases; bases outside gene matches: 7. The CDR3 loop spans 15 amino acids. Germline V gene sequence: CDR1 MNHEY, CDR2 SVGAGI.